The rows below give T cell receptor beta chains drawn from one sample of a study of blood T cell repertoires in COVID-19. Repertoires were generated with immunoSEQ multiplex PCR, while TCRdb's copy carries only in-frame clones and drops some. The repertoire consists of approximately 88,000 clones, with roughly four fifths occurring once and the leading ten covering less than 20%. The specimen sequenced was peripheral blood. Receptor source: a woman at least 80 years old with active or convalescent COVID-19. The CDR3 runs from the conserved cysteine through the conserved F or W. D genes are given only for firm matches.

D,V,CDR3
TRBD1,TRBV19,CASSFGTEINGYTF
TRBD1,TRBV7-8,CASSATNRDRAKFYEKLFF
NA,TRBV15,CATSREGSWETQYF
NA,TRBV6-2/TRBV6-3,CASSYRLPGYTEAFF
TRBD2,TRBV3-1/TRBV3-2,CASSQGAGGWTQYF
NA,TRBV5-6,CASSSGRGRTGELFF
NA,TRBV27,CASSHSGANVLTF
NA,TRBV20-1,CSASERAGYGYTF
TRBD1,TRBV5-1,CASSLARDSRRGELFF
TRBD2,TRBV6-5,CASSYLSRGGIGTQYF
NA,TRBV19,CASSIQIENYEQYF
NA,TRBV29-1,CSARAGSNYGYTF
TRBD2,TRBV27,CASSSGGRKTALREQYF
TRBD1,TRBV27,CASSTGGFVETQYF
TRBD2,TRBV6-5,CASQRGYEQYF
TRBD1,TRBV5-6,CASGIQGDLSGNTIYF
TRBD2,TRBV7-2,CASSLPSGVRYNEQFF
NA,TRBV7-8,CASSAEVQDTQYF